The rows below give T cell receptor beta chains drawn from one sample of a study of CD8 T cells in ankylosing spondylitis. In TCRdb, the 5' RACE reads were re-called with MiXCR into one record per CDR3 protein. The sample lists more than 30,000 distinct CDR3 sequences, about 11% occurring once. Sequencing was carried out using synovial fluid, either unsorted or a sorted T cell fraction (not recorded which). These receptors originate from a male donor with ankylosing spondylitis. Each CDR3 is given with its conserved first and last residue. The D gene is left open where the match is weak. The size field is filled for only some rows; it gives once, few, many or a size class.

CDR3aa: CASSLTRGSGTDTQYF
CDR3nt: TGTGCCAGCAGTTTAACACGAGGGAGTGGAACAGATACGCAGTATTTT
d_gene: -
abundance: few
v_gene: TRBV27
j_gene: TRBJ2-3

CDR3aa: CASNQGSGANVLTF
CDR3nt: TGTGCCAGTAATCAGGGGTCTGGGGCCAACGTCCTGACTTTC
d_gene: -
abundance: many
v_gene: TRBV19
j_gene: TRBJ2-6

CDR3aa: CASSPQRGQGWNEQFF
CDR3nt: TGTGCCAGCAGCCCACAGAGGGGACAGGGATGGAATGAGCAGTTCTTC
d_gene: TRBD1
abundance: many
v_gene: TRBV7-9
j_gene: TRBJ2-1

CDR3aa: CASSHSRDYGYTF
CDR3nt: TGTGCCAGCAGCCACTCCAGGGACTATGGCTACACCTTC
d_gene: -
abundance: few
v_gene: TRBV4-2
j_gene: TRBJ1-2

CDR3aa: CASSSSGTADPTDTQYF
CDR3nt: TGTGCCAGCAGTTCATCCGGGACCGCGGACCCCACAGATACGCAGTATTTT
d_gene: -
abundance: many
v_gene: TRBV28
j_gene: TRBJ2-3

CDR3aa: CSVAFGSLAGINEQFF
CDR3nt: TGCAGCGTTGCGTTCGGGTCTCTAGCGGGAATAAATGAGCAGTTCTTC
d_gene: TRBD2
abundance: many
v_gene: TRBV29-1
j_gene: TRBJ2-1

CDR3aa: CSAGGLAGATDTQYF
CDR3nt: TGCAGTGCTGGGGGACTAGCGGGCGCCACAGATACGCAGTATTTT
d_gene: TRBD2
abundance: few
v_gene: TRBV20-1
j_gene: TRBJ2-3

CDR3aa: CASSWGLAGSYEQYF
CDR3nt: TGCGCCAGCAGCTGGGGACTAGCGGGTAGCTACGAGCAGTACTTC
d_gene: TRBD2
abundance: few
v_gene: TRBV5-1
j_gene: TRBJ2-7

CDR3aa: CASSDRGVDEQYF
CDR3nt: TGTGCCAGCAGTGACAGGGGGGTCGACGAGCAGTACTTC
d_gene: -
abundance: -
v_gene: TRBV25-1
j_gene: TRBJ2-7

CDR3aa: CASSPLGLVRREETQYF
CDR3nt: TGTGCCAGCAGCCCGCTCGGACTAGTGAGGCGAGAGGAGACCCAGTACTTC
d_gene: TRBD2
abundance: many
v_gene: TRBV3-1
j_gene: TRBJ2-5

CDR3aa: CSAWNLGWSGYTF
CDR3nt: TGCAGTGCTTGGAATCTAGGCTGGTCTGGCTACACCTTC
d_gene: -
abundance: many
v_gene: TRBV20-1
j_gene: TRBJ1-2

CDR3aa: CASSPPGEGTQKLFF
CDR3nt: TGTGCCAGCAGTCCCCCGGGTGAGGGCACGCAAAAACTGTTTTTT
d_gene: -
abundance: many
v_gene: TRBV12-3/TRBV12-4
j_gene: TRBJ1-4

CDR3aa: CASSLERLDPRASNEKLFF
CDR3nt: TGTGCCAGCAGCCTCGAAAGACTCGACCCCCGAGCCTCTAATGAAAAACTGTTTTTT
d_gene: -
abundance: many
v_gene: TRBV6-1
j_gene: TRBJ1-4

CDR3aa: CASSPTFPSGIPYNEQFF
CDR3nt: TGTGCCAGCAGCCCAACATTCCCTAGCGGGATCCCCTACAATGAGCAGTTCTTC
d_gene: TRBD2
abundance: many
v_gene: TRBV4-2
j_gene: TRBJ2-1

CDR3aa: CSVERGTGELFF
CDR3nt: TGCAGCGTTGAGAGGGGCACCGGGGAGCTGTTTTTT
d_gene: -
abundance: many
v_gene: TRBV29-1
j_gene: TRBJ2-2

CDR3aa: CASSLKGLNEQFF
CDR3nt: TGTGCCAGCAGCTTGAAGGGGCTCAATGAGCAGTTCTTC
d_gene: -
abundance: many
v_gene: TRBV5-6
j_gene: TRBJ2-1

CDR3aa: CASSLAGPGTHQPQHF
CDR3nt: TGTGCCAGCAGCTTAGCAGGACCCGGGACACATCAGCCCCAGCATTTT
d_gene: -
abundance: many
v_gene: TRBV7-2
j_gene: TRBJ1-5

CDR3aa: CASSLAGLQETQYF
CDR3nt: TGCGCCAGCAGCTTGGCGGGGCTCCAAGAGACCCAGTACTTC
d_gene: -
abundance: few
v_gene: TRBV5-1
j_gene: TRBJ2-5

CDR3aa: CASSLTGLFYEQYF
CDR3nt: TGTGCCAGCAGCCTGACAGGGCTATTCTACGAGCAGTACTTC
d_gene: TRBD1
abundance: many
v_gene: TRBV7-9
j_gene: TRBJ2-7

CDR3aa: CASSFGGDRAHEQYF
CDR3nt: TGCGCCAGCAGCTTTGGCGGGGACAGGGCCCACGAGCAGTACTTC
d_gene: TRBD1
abundance: -
v_gene: TRBV5-1
j_gene: TRBJ2-7